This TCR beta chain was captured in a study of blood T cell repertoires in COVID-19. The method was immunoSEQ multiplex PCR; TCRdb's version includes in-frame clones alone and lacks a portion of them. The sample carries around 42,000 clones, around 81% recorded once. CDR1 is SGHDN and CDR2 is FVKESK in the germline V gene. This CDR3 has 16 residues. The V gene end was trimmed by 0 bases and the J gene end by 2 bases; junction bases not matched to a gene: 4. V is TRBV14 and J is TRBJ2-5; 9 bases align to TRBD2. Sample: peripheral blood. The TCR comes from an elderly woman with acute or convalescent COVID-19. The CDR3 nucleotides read TGTGCCAGCAGCCAAGAGTATACTAGCGGGCAAGAGACCCAGTACTTC. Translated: CASSQEYTSGQETQYF.